This TCR beta chain was observed in a study of blood T cell repertoires in COVID-19. Whole-study context: Acute and convalescent COVID-19 samples came from the United States, Italy and Spain. PBMCs, B-cell-depleted T cells, or T cells provided the cDNA or gDNA that made up the material.

Trimming at V came to 4 bases and at J to 4 bases, leaving 9 bases not matched to a gene. Germline lookup yields CDR1 SNHLY and CDR2 FYNNEI. The CDR3 contains 16 residues. This clone was counted only a few times. Per the original data handling: How many nucleated cells were present was estimated from reference gene primer amplification. Method: immunoSEQ multiplex PCR; TCRdb's copy keeps in-frame clones and lacks some. That table gives V, J and clone size, and the DNA gave D and trimming. The repertoire includes about 51,000 clones, 86% of them detected once, and about 4.2% sits in the top ten. J is TRBJ2-2 and V is TRBV2; 7 nucleotides match TRBD1. The clonotype comes from a man older than 75 with active COVID-19. The sequencing sample was made of peripheral blood. CDR3 sequence reads: CASSVRGQPPTGELFF. CDR3 nucleotides: TGTGCCAGCAGTGTTCGGGGACAGCCACCCACCGGGGAGCTGTTTTTT.